Presented here are 26 T cell receptor beta chains from one specimen sequenced in a study of T cells after yellow fever vaccination. Each CDR3 protein gets one entry after TCRdb re-called the 5' RACE reads with MiXCR. The top ten clones hold approximately 35% of a sample with approximately 160,000 distinct CDR3 sequences, roughly 9% of them seen once. Sample: CD8+ T cells sorted from PBMCs, taken 45 days after the yellow fever booster vaccination. Receptor source: a man younger than 35 who received the YFV17D yellow fever vaccine.

This clonotype was detected only a few times. The CDR3 protein is CASSYAQNTEAFF. The CDR3 DNA reads as TGTGCCAGCAGTTACGCACAGAACACTGAAGCTTTCTTT. V is TRBV6-5 and J is TRBJ1-1, with no clear D. Trimming stripped 2 bases from V and 1 base from J, with 5 bases between. Per the germline V gene, CDR1 is MNHEY and CDR2 is SVGAGI. The CDR3 is 13 amino acids.

The gene calls are TRBV7-9 and TRBJ1-6; D gene unclear. The V gene lost 1 base and the J gene lost 11 bases, with 12 bases spanning the gap. The CDR3 runs to 14 residues. Germline values: CDR1 SEHNR, CDR2 FQNEAQ (reference sequence). CDR3 DNA: TGTGCCAGCAGCTTAGACAGTGTGGGGACACCCCTCCACTTT. Translated, it gives CASSLDSVGTPLHF.

This chain links TRBV21-1 with TRBJ2-7; the table's D gene call, TRBD1, was not cross checked with the DNA. TRBV21-1 is listed as a pseudogene. This CDR3 has 16 residues. In DNA form, the CDR3 reads TGTGCCAGCAGCAACCCAATCACAGTACAGGGCATCGAGCAGTACGTC. Translating it yields CASSNPITVQGIEQYV.

This clonotype has a handful of counts. The chain links TRBV10-3 to TRBJ1-1; D might be TRBD1 (5 bases). V lost 1 base, J lost 4 bases, and 16 bases lay in between. This CDR3 region has 16 residues. Germline V gene data show CDR1 as ENHRY and CDR2 as SYGVKD. The CDR3 region is CAISEWGIKGATEAFF. The CDR3 DNA sequence: TGTGCCATCAGTGAGTGGGGGATCAAAGGGGCCACTGAAGCTTTCTTT.

The rearrangement joins TRBV19 to TRBJ2-1, with D uncertain. Per the germline V gene, CDR1 is LNHDA and CDR2 is SQIVND (reference sequence). The CDR3 spans 14 residues. Trimming pared 4 bases from V and 7 bases from J, leaving 14 bases between. The CDR3 protein is CASSKWETRNEQFF. The CDR3 bases are TGTGCCAGTAGTAAATGGGAAACCCGAAATGAGCAGTTCTTC.

This clonotype appeared a few times. The chain couples TRBV19 to TRBJ2-7; the match to TRBD1 covers 11 bases. The CDR3 runs to 14 residues. Germline CDR1 reads LNHDA; CDR2 reads SQIVND (reference sequence). V lost 5 bases and J lost 3; bases outside the gene matches: 3. CDR3 sequence: CASSEGQGDYEQYV. The CDR3 DNA follows: TGTGCCAGTAGTGAGGGACAGGGGGACTACGAGCAGTACGTC.

This clonotype showed up just a few times. This chain uses TRBV7-2 with TRBJ1-2; 7 bases are a match to TRBD1. Germline trimming cut 2 bases from V and 2 bases from J; bases unmatched to any gene: 2. From germline, CDR1 is SGHTA and CDR2 FQGNSA. This CDR3 is 14 amino acids long. Here the CDR3 reads CASSLRTGNYGYTF. The CDR3 nucleotides are TGTGCCAGCAGCTTACGGACAGGCAACTATGGCTACACCTTC.

This chain links TRBV6-5 with TRBJ2-2; D is unclear. Germline-derived CDR1 and CDR2 are MNHEY and SVGAGI. The V and J ends lost 1 base and 6 bases respectively, with 3 bases between them. The CDR3 consists of 12 residues. DNA for the CDR3: TGTGCCAGCAGTTACTTCGCCGGGGAGCTGTTTTTT. This sequence encodes CASSYFAGELFF.

The V gene is TRBV7-9, the J gene TRBJ1-2; D is unclear. Germline values: CDR1 SEHNR, CDR2 FQNEAQ (reference sequence). V was clipped by 3 bases and J by 0 bases, with 11 bases between them. This CDR3 has 15 amino acids. In nucleotides, the CDR3 is TGTGCCAGCAGCTTTTCGGGTCAGCCTAACTATGGCTACACCTTC. Amino acids: CASSFSGQPNYGYTF.

The gene calls are TRBV11-2 and TRBJ2-5; 8 nucleotides match TRBD2. This CDR3 spans 16 amino acids. Trimming removed 1 base from V and 0 bases from J; junction bases left unmatched: 4. In germline, CDR1 is SGHAT, CDR2 FQNNGV. CDR3 nucleotide sequence: TGTGCCAGCAGCTTAGGGGTAGCGGGGTACCAAGAGACCCAGTACTTC. As protein: CASSLGVAGYQETQYF.

This chain links TRBV7-2 with TRBJ2-2, with D tentatively TRBD1 or TRBD2 (5 bases each). This CDR3 is built from 14 residues. Trimming took off 5 bases at V and 6 bases at J, with 13 bases between the two ends. Germline CDR1 is SGHTA and CDR2 is FQGNSA. The CDR3 DNA reads as TGTGCCAGCAGCCCCGGGACGGCCGCCGGGGAGCTGTTTTTT. This codes for CASSPGTAAGELFF. The whole variable domain, remainder taken from reference TRBV7-2 and TRBJ2-2, is GAGVSQSPSNKVTEKGKDVELRCDPISGHTALYWYRQSLGQGLEFLIYFQGNSAPDKSGLPSDRFSAERTGGSVSTLTIQRTQQEDSAVYLCASSPGTAAGELFFGEGSRLTVL.

This clonotype has just a few counts. This chain uses TRBV7-9 with TRBJ2-7; D gene ambiguous. Germline CDR1 reads SEHNR; CDR2 reads FQNEAQ (reference sequence). Trimming took 9 bases from V and 0 from J, leaving 9 bases between them. CDR3 length: 12 amino acids. CDR3 coding DNA: TGTGCCAGTGGACCGAGCTCCTACGAGCAGTACTTC. It encodes CASGPSSYEQYF.

This clonotype was observed a handful of times. The genes are TRBV14 and TRBJ2-2; D not resolved. Germline V gives CDR1 SGHDN, CDR2 FVKESK. The CDR3 contains 13 residues. V lost 2 bases, J lost 3 bases, and 4 bases lay in between. The CDR3 sequence is CASSQLYTGELFF. DNA of the CDR3: TGTGCCAGCAGCCAACTATACACCGGGGAGCTGTTTTTT.

For the CDR3, the DNA is TGCGCCAGCAGCCAAGATTGGAGGGAACACCAGCCCCAGCATTTT. It encodes CASSQDWREHQPQHF. J is TRBJ1-5 and V is TRBV4-3; no firm D call. CDR3 length: 15 residues. V dropped 0 bases and J dropped 7 bases, with 13 bases sitting between them. CDR1 is LGHNA and CDR2 is YSLEER in the germline V gene.

This clonotype occurred many times. The chain has TRBV6-6 and TRBJ2-7, with 9 bases matching TRBD1. The CDR3 has 12 amino acids. The V gene end was trimmed by 4 bases and the J gene end by 5 bases; junction bases not matched to a gene: 0. Germline-derived CDR1 and CDR2 are MNHNY and SVGAGI (reference sequence). CDR3 loop: CASSWTGDEQYV. For the CDR3, the DNA is TGTGCCAGCAGTTGGACAGGGGACGAGCAGTACGTC.

This clonotype appeared a few times. V usage is TRBV7-9 and J usage is TRBJ1-6, with 10 positions matching TRBD1. Germline trimming cut 5 bases from V and 8 bases from J; bases unmatched to any gene: 3. This CDR3 is 14 amino acids long. Germline lookup yields CDR1 SEHNR and CDR2 FQNEAQ (reference sequence). The CDR3 DNA follows: TGTGCCAGCAGCCTCGGACAGGGGGATTCACCCCTCCACTTT. This translates into CASSLGQGDSPLHF.

The V and J genes are TRBV7-2 and TRBJ2-5; 7 bases are shared with TRBD2. Germline V gives CDR1 SGHTA, CDR2 FQGNSA. V lost 1 base, J lost 5 bases, and 7 bases stayed unmatched. This CDR3 has 15 residues. Written as DNA, the CDR3 is TGTGCCAGCAGCTTAGAATCGTGGGAGGGGGAGACCCAGTACTTC. Its translation: CASSLESWEGETQYF.

This clonotype has ten or more counts. This rearrangement joins TRBV20-1 to TRBJ2-1; D could derive from TRBD1 or TRBD2 (6 bases each). The CDR3 totals 17 residues. Looked up from germline, CDR1 is DFQATT and CDR2 is SNEGSKA (reference sequence). V lost 1 base and J lost 0, with 16 bases in between. The CDR3 nucleotides read TGCAGTGCTAGAGGGAGGAGGGGGTCCAGCTCCTACAATGAGCAGTTCTTC. Residues: CSARGRRGSSSYNEQFF.

There are a few counts of this clonotype. The genes are TRBV3-1 and TRBJ1-5, with a tentative D call TRBD1 (6 bases). CDR1 and CDR2 (germline): LGHDT, YNNKEL (reference sequence). CDR3 length equals 16 residues. V shed 3 bases and J shed 3 bases, with 15 bases lying between them. As DNA, the CDR3 is TGTGCCAGCAGCCACGTGTCCAGGGGTTACAATCAGCCCCAGCATTTT. This encodes CASSHVSRGYNQPQHF.

This clonotype was found a few times. The rearrangement joins TRBV5-6 to TRBJ2-7; D may be TRBD1 (5 bases). Germline V gene sequence: CDR1 SGHDT, CDR2 YYEEEE. The CDR3 is made up of 13 amino acids. Trimming removed 4 bases from V and 3 bases from J, with 11 bases in between. The CDR3 loop reads CASSPDRVYEQYV. CDR3 sequence (DNA): TGTGCCAGCAGCCCCGACAGAGTCTACGAGCAGTACGTC.

The genes are TRBV20-1 and TRBJ2-3; D unresolved. Trimming shortened V by 1 base and J by 7 bases, and 6 bases separated the two germline ends. The CDR3 is made up of 11 amino acids. The germline V gene has CDR1 DFQATT and CDR2 SNEGSKA (reference sequence). CDR3 region: CSARAVNTQYF. CDR3 coding DNA: TGCAGTGCTAGAGCAGTTAATACGCAGTATTTT.

This clonotype was seen more than once but under ten times. The J gene is TRBJ1-5, the V gene TRBV12-3 or TRBV12-4; TRBD1 might be the D (6 bases). CDR3 length: 13 amino acids. V dropped 8 bases and J dropped 7 bases, with 15 bases sitting between them. CDR3 amino acids: CASGGQGGQPQHF. The CDR3 DNA reads TGTGCCAGCGGGGGCCAGGGTGGCCAGCCCCAGCATTTT.

This clonotype was detected many times. The chain recombines TRBV20-1 with TRBJ1-2; D gene uncertain. The V gene's germline CDR1 is DFQATT and CDR2 SNEGSKA (reference sequence). Trimming took 5 bases from V and 4 from J, leaving 8 bases between them. The CDR3 covers 11 residues. CDR3 in DNA: TGCAGTGCTCGTGGCGGCTATGGCTACACCTTC. Translation: CSARGGYGYTF.

This clonotype was seen more than once but under ten times. The chain couples TRBV5-4 to TRBJ2-7; D is unclear. Germline V CDR1 and CDR2: SGHNT, YYREEE (reference sequence). The V end lost 3 bases, the J end lost 5 bases, and 12 bases lay between the germline ends. The CDR3 length is 13 residues. CDR3 in amino acids: CASSSVSGHEQYV. DNA of the CDR3: TGTGCCAGCAGCTCAGTTTCTGGACACGAGCAGTACGTC.

This clonotype has more than one count but fewer than ten. V is TRBV5-4 and J is TRBJ1-3, with unresolved D. The V end was cut by 2 bases, the J end by 1 base, with 4 bases between. Germline CDR1 reads SGHNT; CDR2 reads YYREEE (reference sequence). The CDR3 covers 13 residues. CDR3 nucleotides: TGTGCCAGCAGCTTCTCTTCTGGAAACACCATATATTTT. It is translated as CASSFSSGNTIYF.

This clonotype was picked up a small number of times. The gene calls are TRBV9 and TRBJ2-3; D remains unclear. The CDR3 totals 15 residues. Per germline, CDR1 SGDLS and CDR2 YYNGEE. The V end lost 3 bases, the J end lost 0 bases, and 11 bases lay between the germline ends. The CDR3 spells CASSAGWASTDTQYF. The CDR3 region has the DNA TGTGCCAGCAGCGCCGGCTGGGCCAGCACAGATACGCAGTATTTT.